Listed below are T cell receptor beta chains from one sample, sequenced in a study of cytomegalovirus exposure and HLA in healthy donors. Assay: immunoSEQ multiplex PCR; the TCRdb copy retains only in-frame clones and omits some. The sample comprises around 74,000 clones, over 80% of which are singletons, and less than 3% rests with the top ten. The sequenced sample consisted of PBMCs. The receptors derive from a man aged 25 to 40 in good health and CMV-seronegative. Each CDR3 is given with its conserved first and last residue. The D gene is left open where the match is weak. Not all rows give a size; the values are once, few, many and, for expanded clones, a class.

>TRBV18|.|TRBD1|TRBJ1-2
CASSIWDSSHGYTF
TGTGCCAGCTCAATTTGGGACAGCTCACATGGCTACACCTTC
>TRBV11-3|.|.|TRBJ1-1
CASGDASEAFF
TGTGCCAGCGGCGACGCTAGTGAAGCTTTCTTT
>TRBV7-2|.|.|TRBJ2-5
CASSKTGFQETQYF
TGTGCCAGCAGCAAGACAGGATTCCAAGAGACCCAGTACTTC
>TRBV28|.|TRBD1|TRBJ1-2
CASSLPLQGVRGYGYTF
TGTGCCAGCAGTTTACCACTACAGGGGGTTAGGGGCTATGGCTACACCTTC
>TRBV7-7|.|.|TRBJ1-4
CASAPGAAANEKLFF
TGTGCTAGCGCTCCCGGCGCGGCAGCTAATGAAAAACTGTTTTTT
>TRBV28|.|TRBD1|TRBJ1-1
CASSLFTGAAFF
TGTGCCAGCAGTTTATTTACAGGGGCGGCTTTCTTT
>TRBV30|.|.|TRBJ1-2
CAWSWGSNYGYTF
TGTGCCTGGAGCTGGGGCTCTAACTATGGCTACACCTTC
>TRBV6-1|.|.|TRBJ2-7
CASSVAGTRSYEQYF
TGTGCCAGCAGTGTCGCCGGGACAAGGTCCTACGAGCAGTACTTC
>TRBV7-2|.|TRBD2|TRBJ2-1
CASSLVAGGGEQFF
TGTGCCAGCAGCTTAGTAGCGGGAGGGGGTGAGCAGTTCTTC
>TRBV30|.|.|TRBJ2-1
CAWSQTTYNEQFF
TGTGCCTGGAGTCAAACTACCTACAATGAGCAGTTCTTC
>TRBV7-9|.|.|TRBJ2-2
CASSLSLRTGELFF
TGTGCCAGCAGCTTATCATTGCGGACCGGGGAGCTGTTTTTT
>TRBV9|few|TRBD2|TRBJ2-2
CASSGAAGAQNTGELFF
TGTGCCAGCAGTGGGGCGGCGGGAGCTCAGAACACCGGGGAGCTGTTTTTT
>TRBV5-4|.|.|TRBJ2-1
CASTRDYNEQFF
TGTGCCAGCACCAGGGACTACAATGAGCAGTTCTTC
>TRBV27|.|TRBD2|TRBJ2-2
CASSLAGRRELFF
TGTGCCAGTTCACTAGCGGGGCGCCGGGAGCTGTTTTTT
>TRBV29-1|.|TRBD2|TRBJ2-3
CSVGERGGTDTQYF
TGCAGCGTTGGGGAGCGGGGGGGAACAGATACGCAGTATTTT
>TRBV5-4|.|TRBD2|TRBJ2-1
CASSLSRAGKYNEQFF
TGTGCCAGCAGCTTGTCTCGAGCGGGGAAATACAATGAGCAGTTCTTC
>TRBV27|.|TRBD2|TRBJ2-3
CASSISRERTQYF
TGTGCCAGCAGTATTTCGCGGGAGAGGACGCAGTATTTT
>TRBV5-1|.|.|TRBJ1-4
CASSPQGANEKLFF
TGCGCCAGCAGCCCCCAGGGCGCCAATGAAAAACTGTTTTTT
>TRBV18|.|TRBD1|TRBJ1-5
CASSLSIPGTGSQPQHF
TGTGCCAGCTCACTATCAATCCCCGGGACAGGGAGTCAGCCCCAGCATTTT
>TRBV25-1|once|.|TRBJ2-5
CASSKNRVGETQYF
TGTGCCAGCAGTAAGAACAGGGTGGGGGAGACCCAGTACTTC
>TRBV7-9|.|.|TRBJ2-3
CASSPQGPDTQYF
TGTGCCAGCAGCCCACAGGGTCCCGATACGCAGTATTTT
>TRBV7-2|.|.|TRBJ1-2
CASSRQYRSIDYTF
TGTGCCAGCAGCAGACAGTACAGATCTATTGACTACACCTTC
>TRBV4-1|.|.|TRBJ1-1
CASSQPGRGTEAFF
TGCGCCAGCAGCCAACCGGGCAGGGGCACTGAAGCTTTCTTT
>TRBV7-3|.|TRBD2|TRBJ2-3
CASSFSGGDGDTQYF
TGTGCCAGCAGCTTTAGCGGGGGGGACGGGGATACGCAGTATTTT
>TRBV5-4|few|TRBD2|TRBJ2-5
CASSGGLADQYF
TGTGCCAGCAGCGGGGGACTAGCTGACCAGTACTTC
>TRBV6-5|.|TRBD1|TRBJ1-2
CASSYDRGTNYGYTF
TGTGCCAGCAGTTACGACAGGGGAACTAACTATGGCTACACCTTC
>TRBV7-9|.|.|TRBJ2-7
CASSLLGDEQYF
TGTGCCAGCAGCTTACTCGGGGACGAGCAGTACTTC
>TRBV4-3|.|.|TRBJ2-1
CASSQDWRGPQRDEQFF
TGCGCCAGCAGCCAAGATTGGAGGGGCCCTCAAAGGGATGAGCAGTTCTTC
>TRBV6-5|.|.|TRBJ2-3
CASHSGAMDTQYF
TGTGCCAGTCACAGCGGAGCGATGGATACGCAGTATTTT
>TRBV4-3|.|TRBD1|TRBJ1-1
CASSQDLGQGTEAFF
TGCGCCAGCAGCCAAGATCTCGGACAGGGGACTGAAGCTTTCTTT
>TRBV27|few|.|TRBJ1-2
CASSSYRNGGYTF
TGTGCCAGCAGTTCCTACAGGAATGGAGGCTACACCTTC
>TRBV5-1|.|TRBD1|TRBJ1-2
CATKTGGSNNYGYTF
TGCGCCACCAAGACAGGGGGCTCGAATAACTATGGCTACACCTTC
>TRBV18|.|.|TRBJ2-3
CASSPTSSDTQYF
TGTGCCAGCTCACCAACTAGCTCAGATACGCAGTATTTT
>TRBV19|.|TRBD1|TRBJ1-5
CASSQGVRQPQHF
TGTGCCAGTAGCCAGGGGGTAAGGCAGCCCCAGCATTTT
>TRBV9|.|TRBD2|TRBJ2-3
CASSGKPQSGGGDTQYF
TGTGCCAGCAGCGGGAAACCCCAGTCGGGGGGGGGAGATACGCAGTATTTT
>TRBV30|once|.|TRBJ2-4
CAWSVGGVEHIQYF
TGTGCCTGGAGTGTAGGAGGGGTTGAGCACATTCAGTACTTC
>TRBV5-4|.|TRBD2|TRBJ2-2
CASSSAGTNTGELFF
TGTGCCAGCAGCTCAGCGGGGACGAACACCGGGGAGCTGTTTTTT
>TRBV28|.|.|TRBJ2-5
CASRPRPLAISQETQYF
TGTGCCAGCAGGCCCCGGCCCTTAGCGATTAGCCAAGAGACCCAGTACTTC
>TRBV4-2|.|.|TRBJ2-1
CASSQVTGFRNEQFF
TGTGCCAGCAGCCAAGTCACAGGGTTCCGCAATGAGCAGTTCTTC
>TRBV6-1|.|TRBD2|TRBJ2-1
CASSEGTSGRIWFGEQFF
TGTGCCAGCAGTGAAGGGACTAGCGGGAGGATCTGGTTCGGTGAGCAGTTCTTC
>TRBV5-8|.|.|TRBJ1-1
CASSLAPRAEAFF
TGTGCCAGCAGCTTGGCCCCGCGGGCTGAAGCTTTCTTT
>TRBV14|few|.|TRBJ1-2
CASSQGFNYGYTF
TGTGCCAGCAGCCAGGGCTTCAACTATGGCTACACCTTC